Listed here are 7 T cell receptor beta chains from one sample, sequenced in a study of control samples from healthy donors and cancer patients. Sequencing was performed with immunoSEQ multiplex PCR; in TCRdb, only in-frame clones are kept and a portion is missing. The sample contains 150,000 to 200,000 clones, 70% to 90% of which appear only once. Sequencing was carried out using blood. These receptor sequences come from a man aged 25 to 40 in good health.

This rearrangement joins TRBV6-6 to TRBJ1-1; D is uncertain. With 7 bases removed from V and 2 bases from J, the gap between germline ends came to 8 bases. The CDR3 spans 12 residues. The germline CDR1 and CDR2 sequences are MNHNY and SVGAGI (reference sequence). The CDR3 here is CASTQLNTEAFF. CDR3 in DNA: TGTGCCAGCACCCAATTAAACACTGAAGCTTTCTTT.

The chain recombines TRBV20-1 with TRBJ2-5; D uncertain. With 5 bases removed from V and 7 bases from J, the gap between germline ends came to 8 bases. There are 10 residues in the CDR3. Germline V gene data show CDR1 as DFQATT and CDR2 as SNEGSKA (reference sequence). CDR3 nucleotides: TGCAGTGCTCACCGAGGGACCCAGTACTTC. It is translated as CSAHRGTQYF.

This sequence joins TRBV18 and TRBJ2-1; TRBD1 might be the D (5 bases). Germline values: CDR1 KGHSH, CDR2 LQKENI. Trimming removed 4 bases at V and 3 bases at J, with 13 bases between. The CDR3 is made up of 15 amino acids. CDR3 DNA: TGTGCCAGCTCACGCGAAGGGGCTTACTACAATGAGCAGTTCTTC. Amino acid sequence: CASSREGAYYNEQFF.

V and J are TRBV12-3 or TRBV12-4 and TRBJ1-5, with D unresolved. V gave up 3 bases and J gave up 7 bases, with 10 bases separating them. This CDR3 has 13 amino acids. CDR3 residues: CASSLLRQQPQHF. In nucleotides, the CDR3 is TGTGCCAGCAGTTTGCTCAGGCAACAGCCCCAGCATTTT.

The chain links TRBV30 to TRBJ1-3; a weak D match, TRBD1 (5 bases). CDR1 and CDR2 from the germline V gene are GTSNPN and SVGIG (reference sequence). The V gene lost 0 bases and the J gene lost 3 bases, with 12 bases spanning the gap. This CDR3 has 15 amino acids. The CDR3 here is CAWSVGGSYGNTIYF. The CDR3, as DNA: TGTGCCTGGAGTGTGGGGGGATCCTATGGAAACACCATATATTTT. The variable domain in full, with the rest retrieved from reference TRBV30 and TRBJ1-3, is SQTIHQWPATLVQPVGSPLSLECTVEGTSNPNLYWYRQAAGRGLQLLFYSVGIGQISSEVPQNLSASRPQDRQFILSSKKLLLSDSGFYLCAWSVGGSYGNTIYFGEGSWLTVV.

The chain uses TRBV27 and TRBJ2-7; D may correspond to TRBD1 or TRBD2 (5 bases each). The CDR3 runs 13 residues. Between the trimmed V and J ends, which lost 6 bases and 5 bases, there was a span of 14 bases. From germline, CDR1 is MNHEY and CDR2 SMNVEV (reference sequence). The CDR3, as DNA: TGTGCCAGCAGATACACAGGAGGCAACGAGCAGTACTTC. It translates to CASRYTGGNEQYF.

The CDR3 nucleotides read TGCAGCGTTGGCGGGGACTTTCAGCCCCAGCATTTT. Its translation is CSVGGDFQPQHF. V gene TRBV29-1 combines with J gene TRBJ1-5, with D tentatively TRBD1 (5 bases). The CDR3 is made up of 12 amino acids. Trimming took off 4 bases at V and 6 bases at J, with 10 bases between the two ends. Germline CDR1 is SQVTM and CDR2 is ANQGSEA.